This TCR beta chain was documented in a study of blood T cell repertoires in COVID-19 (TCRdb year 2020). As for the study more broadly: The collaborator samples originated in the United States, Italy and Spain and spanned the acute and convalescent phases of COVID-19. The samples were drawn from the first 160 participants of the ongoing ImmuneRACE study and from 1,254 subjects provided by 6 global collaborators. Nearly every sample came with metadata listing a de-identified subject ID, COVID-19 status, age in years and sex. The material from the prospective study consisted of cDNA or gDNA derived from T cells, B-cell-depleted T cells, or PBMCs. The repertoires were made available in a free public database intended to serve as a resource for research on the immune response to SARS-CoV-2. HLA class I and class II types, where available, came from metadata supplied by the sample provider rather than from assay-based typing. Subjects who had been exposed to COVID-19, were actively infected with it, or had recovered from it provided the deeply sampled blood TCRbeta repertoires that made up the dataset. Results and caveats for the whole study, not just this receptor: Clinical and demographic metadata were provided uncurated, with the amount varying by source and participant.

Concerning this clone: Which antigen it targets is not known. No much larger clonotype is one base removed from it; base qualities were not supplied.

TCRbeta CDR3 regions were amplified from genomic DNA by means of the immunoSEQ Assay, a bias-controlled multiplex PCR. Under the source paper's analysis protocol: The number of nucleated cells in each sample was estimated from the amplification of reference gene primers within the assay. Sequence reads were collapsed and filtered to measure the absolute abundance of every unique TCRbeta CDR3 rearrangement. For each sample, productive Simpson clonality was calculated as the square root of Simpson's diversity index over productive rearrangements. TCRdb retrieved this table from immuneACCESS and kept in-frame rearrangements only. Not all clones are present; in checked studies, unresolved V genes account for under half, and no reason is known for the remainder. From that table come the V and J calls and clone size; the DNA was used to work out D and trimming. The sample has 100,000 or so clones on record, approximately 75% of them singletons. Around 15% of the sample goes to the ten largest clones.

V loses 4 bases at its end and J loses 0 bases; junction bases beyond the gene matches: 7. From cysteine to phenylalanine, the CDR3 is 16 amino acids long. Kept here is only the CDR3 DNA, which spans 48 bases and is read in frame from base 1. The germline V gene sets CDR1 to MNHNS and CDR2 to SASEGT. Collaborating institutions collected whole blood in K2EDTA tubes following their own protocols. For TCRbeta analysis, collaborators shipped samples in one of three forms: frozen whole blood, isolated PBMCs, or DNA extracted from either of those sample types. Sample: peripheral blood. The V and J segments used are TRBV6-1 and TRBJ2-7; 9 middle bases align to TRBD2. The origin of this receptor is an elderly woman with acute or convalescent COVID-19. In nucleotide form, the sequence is TGTGCCAGCAGTGCGAGGGCGACTAGCGGCTCCTACGAGCAGTACTTC. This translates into CASSARATSGSYEQYF.